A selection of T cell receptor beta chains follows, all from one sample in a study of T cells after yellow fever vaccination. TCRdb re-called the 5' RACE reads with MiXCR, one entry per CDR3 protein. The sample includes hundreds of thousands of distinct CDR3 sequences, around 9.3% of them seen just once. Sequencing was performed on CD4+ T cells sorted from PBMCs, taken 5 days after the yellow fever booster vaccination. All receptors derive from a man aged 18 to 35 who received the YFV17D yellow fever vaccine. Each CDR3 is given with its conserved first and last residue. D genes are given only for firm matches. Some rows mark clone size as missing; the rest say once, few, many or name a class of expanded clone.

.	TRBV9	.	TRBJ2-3	CASSVAHQSLQSGTQYF	TGTGCCAGCAGCGTAGCCCATCAATCGCTGCAATCCGGTACGCAGTATTTT
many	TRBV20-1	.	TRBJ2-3	CSARVPGPPGTQYF	TGCAGTGCTAGAGTTCCGGGGCCTCCTGGTACGCAGTATTTT
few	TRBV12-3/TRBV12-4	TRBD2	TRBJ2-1	CASSPAGGPGFHEQFF	TGTGCCAGCAGCCCCGCGGGGGGGCCCGGGTTCCATGAGCAGTTCTTC
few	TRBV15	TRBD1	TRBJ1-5	CATSRDRVYVQPQHF	TGTGCCACCAGCAGGGACAGGGTTTATGTTCAGCCCCAGCATTTT
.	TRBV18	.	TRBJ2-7	CASSPPPNHYEQYF	TGTGCCAGCTCACCACCGCCCAACCACTACGAGCAGTACTTC
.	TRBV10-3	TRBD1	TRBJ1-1	CAIREGQGTAAEAFF	TGTGCCATCAGAGAGGGACAGGGGACGGCGGCTGAAGCTTTCTTT
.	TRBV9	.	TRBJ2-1	CASSVAASGYNEQFF	TGTGCCAGCAGCGTAGCAGCGAGTGGATACAATGAGCAGTTCTTC
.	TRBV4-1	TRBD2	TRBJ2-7	CASSQALAAFYEQYF	TGCGCCAGCAGCCAAGCACTAGCGGCTTTCTACGAGCAGTACTTC
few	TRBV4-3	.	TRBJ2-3	CASSQIPGAAGTDTQYF	TGCGCCAGCAGCCAGATCCCAGGGGCAGCGGGGACAGATACGCAGTATTTT
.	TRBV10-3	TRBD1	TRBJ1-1	CAATQGAHTEAFF	TGTGCCGCCACGCAGGGGGCCCACACTGAAGCTTTCTTT
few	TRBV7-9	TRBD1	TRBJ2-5	CASSPGQGLSWETQYF	TGTGCCAGCAGCCCTGGACAGGGCCTTTCGTGGGAGACCCAGTACTTC
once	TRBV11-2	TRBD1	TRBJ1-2	CASSLGDRGRGTF	TGTGCCAGCAGCTTGGGCGACAGGGGGCGAGGCACCTTC
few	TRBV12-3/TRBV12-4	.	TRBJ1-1	CASALRPAGGDTEAFF	TGTGCCAGCGCCCTACGTCCCGCCGGAGGGGACACTGAAGCTTTCTTT
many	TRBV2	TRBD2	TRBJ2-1	CASIGLLAGRSYNEQFF	TGTGCCAGCATCGGACTTTTAGCGGGACGCTCCTACAATGAGCAGTTCTTC
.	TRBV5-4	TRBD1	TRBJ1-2	CASSFPGQGSYGYTF	TGTGCCAGCAGCTTTCCGGGACAGGGATCATATGGCTACACCTTC
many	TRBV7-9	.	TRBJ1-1	CASSTHGGRNTEAFF	TGTGCCAGCAGCACACACGGGGGCCGGAACACTGAAGCTTTCTTT
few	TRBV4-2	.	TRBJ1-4	CASSQNTEKLFF	TGTGCCAGCAGCCAAAACACGGAAAAACTGTTTTTT
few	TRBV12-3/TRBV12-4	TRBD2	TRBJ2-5	CASSSGLAGGKLQETQYF	TGTGCCAGCAGTTCAGGACTAGCGGGGGGGAAACTCCAAGAGACCCAGTACTTC
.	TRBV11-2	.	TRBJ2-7	CASSLTLHEQYF	TGTGCCAGCAGTCTCACGCTACACGAGCAGTACTTC
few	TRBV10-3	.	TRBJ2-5	CAISYNQETQYF	TGTGCCATCAGTTACAACCAAGAGACCCAGTACTTC
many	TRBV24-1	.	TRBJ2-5	CATSEGGGEETQYF	TGTGCCACCAGTGAAGGAGGAGGGGAAGAGACCCAGTACTTC
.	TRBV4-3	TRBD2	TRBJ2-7	CASSLLASGGYEQYF	TGCGCCAGCAGCCTACTGGCGAGCGGGGGTTACGAGCAGTACTTC
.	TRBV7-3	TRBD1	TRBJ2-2	CASQLGTGGRGELFF	TGTGCCAGCCAGTTAGGGACAGGGGGCCGCGGGGAGCTGTTTTTT
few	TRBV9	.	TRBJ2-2	CASSVIDTGELFF	TGTGCCAGCAGCGTAATCGACACCGGGGAGCTGTTTTTT
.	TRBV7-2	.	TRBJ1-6	CASTFLDGHSPLHF	TGTGCCAGCACCTTCCTGGATGGGCATTCACCCCTCCACTTT
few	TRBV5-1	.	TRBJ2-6	CASSEGRLSSGANVLTF	TGCGCCAGCAGCGAGGGAAGGCTGAGCTCTGGGGCCAACGTCCTGACTTTC
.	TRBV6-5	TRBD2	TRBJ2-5	CASSPGRAGGETQYF	TGTGCCAGCAGTCCTGGAAGGGCGGGGGGGGAGACCCAGTACTTC
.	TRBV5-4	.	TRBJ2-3	CASSAGTDTDTQYF	TGTGCCAGCAGCGCCGGCACCGACACAGATACGCAGTATTTT
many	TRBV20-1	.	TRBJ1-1	CSAIRQDTNTEAFF	TGCAGTGCTATCAGACAGGACACGAACACTGAAGCTTTCTTT
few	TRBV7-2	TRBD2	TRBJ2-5	CASSSSGGAEETQYF	TGTGCCAGCAGCTCTAGCGGGGGGGCCGAGGAGACCCAGTACTTC
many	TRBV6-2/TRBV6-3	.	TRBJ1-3	CASRSRGGQGSGNTIYF	TGTGCCAGCAGAAGCCGCGGAGGCCAGGGATCTGGAAACACCATATATTTT
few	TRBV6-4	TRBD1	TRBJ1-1	CASRLRWAGQGHTEAFF	TGTGCCAGCAGGCTGAGGTGGGCGGGACAGGGGCACACTGAAGCTTTCTTT
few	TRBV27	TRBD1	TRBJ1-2	CASSFGPTRTGTNYGYTF	TGTGCCAGCAGTTTTGGACCCACTCGGACAGGAACCAACTATGGCTACACCTTC
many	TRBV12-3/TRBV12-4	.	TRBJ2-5	CASSYRGGQETQYF	TGTGCCAGCAGTTATAGGGGGGGGCAAGAGACCCAGTACTTC